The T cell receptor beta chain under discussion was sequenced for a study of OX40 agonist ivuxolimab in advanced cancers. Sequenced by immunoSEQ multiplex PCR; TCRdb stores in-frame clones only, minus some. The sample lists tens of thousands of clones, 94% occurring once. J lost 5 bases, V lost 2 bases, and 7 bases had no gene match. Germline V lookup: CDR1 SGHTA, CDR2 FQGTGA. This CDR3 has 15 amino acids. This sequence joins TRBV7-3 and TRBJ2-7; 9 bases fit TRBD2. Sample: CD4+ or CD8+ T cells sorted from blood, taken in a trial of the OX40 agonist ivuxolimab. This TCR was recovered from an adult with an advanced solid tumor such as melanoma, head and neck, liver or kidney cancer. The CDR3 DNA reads TGTGCCAGCAGCTTAGGGTCGGCGGGAGGGAACGAGCAGTACTTC. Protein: CASSLGSAGGNEQYF.